A single sample is the source of the 3 T cell receptor beta chains below, sequenced in a study of T cell responses to AZD1222 COVID-19 vaccine. Here immunoSEQ multiplex PCR was the method, and the copy in TCRdb shows in-frame clones only, minus some. The data contain approximately 130,000 clones, 70% to 90% of them seen just once; the ten biggest clones take up about 9.8%. Sequenced here: peripheral blood, sampled on day 0 of AZD1222 vaccination. These receptors all stem from an adult in good health.

V and J are TRBV10-3 and TRBJ1-1, with 7 bases fitting TRBD1. In germline, CDR1 is ENHRY, CDR2 SYGVKD. The J segment lost 0 bases and the V segment lost 7 bases, leaving 8 bases of the junction unmatched. The CDR3 covers 15 residues. CDR3 region: CAIMEDRTLNTEAFF. CDR3 bases: TGTGCCATCATGGAGGACAGGACCCTGAACACTGAAGCTTTCTTT.

In DNA, the CDR3 is TGTGCCAGCTCACGCAACGAAAGACAGGGGGCCTCCAGGAACACTGAAGCTTTCTTT. Amino acid sequence: CASSRNERQGASRNTEAFF. The rearrangement uses TRBV18 and TRBJ1-1, with 10 positions matching TRBD1. The V gene end was trimmed by 4 bases and the J gene end by 1 base; junction bases not matched to a gene: 15. The germline V gene has CDR1 KGHSH and CDR2 LQKENI. The CDR3 covers 19 residues.

J is TRBJ2-1 and V is TRBV3-1 (or the pseudogene TRBV3-2); D perhaps matches TRBD2 (5 bases). This CDR3 spans 15 amino acids. Germline CDR1 LGHDT, CDR2 YNNKEL (reference sequence). V was cut by 0 bases and J by 5 bases, with 11 bases left in between. The CDR3 bases are TGTGCCAGCAGCCAAGATGGGCTAGCTAACAATGAGCAGTTCTTC. It translates to CASSQDGLANNEQFF.